The sequence of this TCR beta chain was determined in a study of Graves' ophthalmopathy and Graves' hyperthyroidism. CDR3 regions of TCR beta were amplified from RNA transcripts. RT-PCR in the first round used HTBI primers; a second-round multiplex PCR followed. MiXCR, run by TCRdb on the multiplex PCR reads, gives a single entry per CDR3 protein. The sample contains around 1.1 million distinct CDR3 sequences, 36% of which appear only once. The CDR3 extends over 15 amino acids. Germline CDR1 and CDR2: SGHAT and FQNNGV. V gave up 1 base and J gave up 1 base, with 10 bases separating them. The table lists this clonotype with many counts.

The sample taken for sequencing was peripheral blood or thyroid tissue (not recorded which). The chain uses TRBV11-2 and TRBJ1-2; D perhaps matches TRBD1 (5 bases). This TCR was recovered from an adult man with Graves' hyperthyroidism. CDR3 in DNA: TGTGCCAGCAGCTTAGTCCCAGGGAGTAACTATGGCTACACCTTC. It yields the protein CASSLVPGSNYGYTF.